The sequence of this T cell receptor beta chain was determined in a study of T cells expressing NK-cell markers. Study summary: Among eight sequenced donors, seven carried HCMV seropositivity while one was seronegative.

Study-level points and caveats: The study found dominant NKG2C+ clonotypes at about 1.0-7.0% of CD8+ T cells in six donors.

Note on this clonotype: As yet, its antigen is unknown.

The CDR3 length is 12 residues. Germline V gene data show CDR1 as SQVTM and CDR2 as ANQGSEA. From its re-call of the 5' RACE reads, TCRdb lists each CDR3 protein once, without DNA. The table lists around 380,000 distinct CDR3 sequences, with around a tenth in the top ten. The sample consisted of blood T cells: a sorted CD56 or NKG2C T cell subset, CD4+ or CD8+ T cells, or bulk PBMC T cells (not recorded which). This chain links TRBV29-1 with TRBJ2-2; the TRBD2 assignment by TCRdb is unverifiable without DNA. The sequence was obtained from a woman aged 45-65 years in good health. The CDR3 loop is CSVSMEAGELFF.